A selection of T cell receptor beta chains follows, all from one sample in a study of identifying expanded T cells in peripheral blood. Sequencing used immunoSEQ multiplex PCR; TCRdb keeps in-frame clones, though not all of them. The data show fewer than 85,000 clones, roughly 81% seen once. The material sequenced was blood. These receptors all come from a person between 18 and 70 years old in good health. CDR3s include the opening cysteine and the closing phenylalanine or tryptophan. A D gene is named only where the DNA matches it firmly. Clone size is not always given. Where it is, it says once, few, many or a class for expanded clones.

DNA	CDR3	V	J	D	size
TGTGCCAGTAGCCCGGGACAATTAAAAGGTGAAAAACTGTTTTTT	CASSPGQLKGEKLFF	TRBV19	TRBJ1-4	NA	NA
TGTGCCAGCAGCACTGGGACTAGCGGGAGAGGCGGCACAGATACGCAGTATTTT	CASSTGTSGRGGTDTQYF	TRBV7-9	TRBJ2-3	TRBD2	few
TGTGCCAGCTCACCGTATGGGGGAGGATCGACCCAAGAGACCCAGTACTTC	CASSPYGGGSTQETQYF	TRBV18	TRBJ2-5	NA	NA
TGTGCCAGCAGCTCAGGGGGGACCTACGAGCAGTACTTC	CASSSGGTYEQYF	TRBV2	TRBJ2-7	NA	NA
TGTGCCAGCAGCCGACTCCTCGCGCATTGGTCCTACAATGAGCAGTTCTTC	CASSRLLAHWSYNEQFF	TRBV28	TRBJ2-1	NA	NA
TGTGCCAGCAGCGTAGATAGGAACACTGAAGCTTTCTTT	CASSVDRNTEAFF	TRBV9	TRBJ1-1	NA	NA
TGTGCCAGCAGTTTTGGAAGGGGGTTGGCCTACGAGCAGTACTTC	CASSFGRGLAYEQYF	TRBV28	TRBJ2-7	NA	NA
TGTGCCATGTCGCGGACTCTAGCATCGGAAGGTTCAGATACGCAGTATTTT	CAMSRTLASEGSDTQYF	TRBV10-3	TRBJ2-3	NA	NA
TGTGCCTGGGCTACCACAGGGGGAACGCTTTTTTTT	CAWATTGGTLFF	TRBV30	TRBJ1-4	TRBD1	NA
TGTGCCAGTCACAGCTCTGGAAACACCATATATTTT	CASHSSGNTIYF	TRBV6-1	TRBJ1-3	NA	NA
TGTGCCAGCAGTTTATCCGGGACACTCTACGAGCAGTACTTC	CASSLSGTLYEQYF	TRBV27	TRBJ2-7	NA	NA
TGTGCCAGCAGCCCTAGTGGGGACACTGAAGCTTTCTTT	CASSPSGDTEAFF	TRBV7-8	TRBJ1-1	NA	NA
TGTGCCAGCGTTGGACCGATGAACACCGGGGAGCTGTTTTTT	CASVGPMNTGELFF	TRBV6-1	TRBJ2-2	NA	NA
TGTGCCAGCAGCTTTTCGGGTGTCTCTGGAAACACCATATATTTT	CASSFSGVSGNTIYF	TRBV11-2	TRBJ1-3	NA	NA
TGTGCCAGCTCACCCTTTCTAGCGCTAGCCAAAAACATTCAGTACTTC	CASSPFLALAKNIQYF	TRBV18	TRBJ2-4	NA	NA
TGTGCCACCAGCAGAGATCAGGATTATGGCTACACCTTC	CATSRDQDYGYTF	TRBV15	TRBJ1-2	NA	few
TGTGCCATCAGTGAGATTAAAACCGGGGAGCTGTTTTTT	CAISEIKTGELFF	TRBV10-3	TRBJ2-2	NA	NA
TGTGCCAGCAGTTTATCGGGAGGGAGCCCCTACGAGCAGTACTTC	CASSLSGGSPYEQYF	TRBV27	TRBJ2-7	TRBD2	NA
TGTGCCAGCAGCTTCGCCGGTGGGGGGCTTGGGGCCTACAATGAGCAGTTCTTC	CASSFAGGGLGAYNEQFF	TRBV11-2	TRBJ2-1	NA	NA
TGTGCCAGCAGCTGGAGGACCCAAGACACCGGGGAGCTGTTTTTT	CASSWRTQDTGELFF	TRBV7-9	TRBJ2-2	NA	NA
TGTGCCAGCAGTTACGACGCGGGGGTCTCTGGAAACACCATATATTTT	CASSYDAGVSGNTIYF	TRBV6-5	TRBJ1-3	NA	NA
TGTGCCAGCACCCCGGGCCATCAGCCCCAGCATTTT	CASTPGHQPQHF	TRBV28	TRBJ1-5	NA	few
TGTGCCAGCAGCTTAGTCAAAACCTACGAGCAGTACTTC	CASSLVKTYEQYF	TRBV7-8	TRBJ2-7	NA	NA
TGTGCCAGCAGTGGATTACCCCGCTCCTACGAGCAGTACTTC	CASSGLPRSYEQYF	TRBV6-1	TRBJ2-7	NA	few
TGTGCCAGTAGTATCGGGGACAGGGGACGACAAGAGACCCAGTACTTC	CASSIGDRGRQETQYF	TRBV19	TRBJ2-5	TRBD1	NA
TGTGCCAGCAGTGAATCGATGGGGGTGGGCAATGAGCAGTTCTTC	CASSESMGVGNEQFF	TRBV6-1	TRBJ2-1	NA	NA
TGTGCCAGCAGCGCGGGACAGGGGAACTATGGCTACACCTTC	CASSAGQGNYGYTF	TRBV2	TRBJ1-2	TRBD1	NA
TGCGCCAGCAGCCAAGAATCCAGCGGGATGGATGAGCAGTTCTTC	CASSQESSGMDEQFF	TRBV4-3	TRBJ2-1	TRBD2	NA
TGTGCCAGCAGCCCAACCGACACTCGAGGTCAGCCCCAGCATTTT	CASSPTDTRGQPQHF	TRBV9	TRBJ1-5	NA	NA
TGTGCCAGCAGTGAAGCGCAGGGGCCTGGAAACACCATATATTTT	CASSEAQGPGNTIYF	TRBV6-1	TRBJ1-3	NA	NA
TGTGCCAGCAGTGGGGACAGGGAGTCGGGTGGCTACACCTTC	CASSGDRESGGYTF	TRBV2	TRBJ1-2	TRBD1	NA
TGCAGCGTTGAAGATTCAGCGGGAAAAAGGTCCTACGAGCAGTACTTC	CSVEDSAGKRSYEQYF	TRBV29-1	TRBJ2-7	TRBD2	NA
TGCGCCAGCACCTTCGCTTTAGGGGGGGGAGACTATGGCTACACCTTC	CASTFALGGGDYGYTF	TRBV5-1	TRBJ1-2	NA	NA
TGTGCCAGCAGCTTGGCGGTAGCGGGATCTGAGCAGTTCTTC	CASSLAVAGSEQFF	TRBV5-6	TRBJ2-1	TRBD2	NA
TGTGCCAGCAGCTTTGGGACAGACATTGCTGGCTACACCTTC	CASSFGTDIAGYTF	TRBV7-9	TRBJ1-2	TRBD1	once
TGTGCCAGCGCATTTGAGCGGACAGATACGCAGTATTTT	CASAFERTDTQYF	TRBV18	TRBJ2-3	NA	NA
TGTGCCAGTAACAAGGGACTGCTGAACACTGAAGCTTTCTTT	CASNKGLLNTEAFF	TRBV19	TRBJ1-1	NA	NA
TGTGCCAGCAGAACCTTACGGGACCCCGGGGGCAATCAGCCCCAGCATTTT	CASRTLRDPGGNQPQHF	TRBV28	TRBJ1-5	NA	NA
TGTGCCACCGTACAGGGACTAAGCAATCAGCCCCAGCATTTT	CATVQGLSNQPQHF	TRBV10-3	TRBJ1-5	NA	NA
TGTGCCAGCAGTTACAATAAGGGGGGCGAGCAGTACTTC	CASSYNKGGEQYF	TRBV6-5	TRBJ2-7	NA	NA
TGTGCCAGCAGCCCTCCAGCGGATAGCACAGATACGCAGTATTTT	CASSPPADSTDTQYF	TRBV7-9	TRBJ2-3	NA	NA
TGTGCCAGTAGCGAGTCCAGATACAATGAGCAGTTCTTC	CASSESRYNEQFF	TRBV19	TRBJ2-1	NA	NA